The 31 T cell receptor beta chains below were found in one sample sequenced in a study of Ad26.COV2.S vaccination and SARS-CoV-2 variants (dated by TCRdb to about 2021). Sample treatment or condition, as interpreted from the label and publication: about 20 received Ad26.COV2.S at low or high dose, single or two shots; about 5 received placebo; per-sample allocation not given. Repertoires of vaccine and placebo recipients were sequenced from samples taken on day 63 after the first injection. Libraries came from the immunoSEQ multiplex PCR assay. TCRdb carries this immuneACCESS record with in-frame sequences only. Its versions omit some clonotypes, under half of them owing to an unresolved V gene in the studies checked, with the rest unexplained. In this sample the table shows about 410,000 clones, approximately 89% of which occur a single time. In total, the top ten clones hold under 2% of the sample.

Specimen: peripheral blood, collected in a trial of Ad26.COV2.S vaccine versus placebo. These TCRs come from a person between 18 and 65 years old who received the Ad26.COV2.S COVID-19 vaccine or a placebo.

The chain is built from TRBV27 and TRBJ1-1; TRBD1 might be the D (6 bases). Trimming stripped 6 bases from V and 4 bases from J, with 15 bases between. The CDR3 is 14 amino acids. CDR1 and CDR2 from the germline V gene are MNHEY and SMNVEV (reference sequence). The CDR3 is CASSRFTGLTEAFF. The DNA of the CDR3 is TGTGCCAGCAGCCGTTTTACAGGGCTCACTGAAGCTTTCTTT.

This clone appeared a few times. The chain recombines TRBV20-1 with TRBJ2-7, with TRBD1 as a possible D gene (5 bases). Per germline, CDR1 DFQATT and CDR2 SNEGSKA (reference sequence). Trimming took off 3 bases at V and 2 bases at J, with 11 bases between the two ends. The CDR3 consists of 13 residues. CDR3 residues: CSASSDIPYEQYF. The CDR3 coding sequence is TGCAGTGCTAGTTCGGACATCCCCTACGAGCAGTACTTC.

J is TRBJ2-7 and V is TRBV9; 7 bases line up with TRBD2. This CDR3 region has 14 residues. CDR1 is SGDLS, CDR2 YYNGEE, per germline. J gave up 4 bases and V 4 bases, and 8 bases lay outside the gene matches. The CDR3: CASSQGTTIYEQYF. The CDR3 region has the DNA TGTGCCAGCAGCCAAGGGACTACCATATACGAGCAGTACTTC.

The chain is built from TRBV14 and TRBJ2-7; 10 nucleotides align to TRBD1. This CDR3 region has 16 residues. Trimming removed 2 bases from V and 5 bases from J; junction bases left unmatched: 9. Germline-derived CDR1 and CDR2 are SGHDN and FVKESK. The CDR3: CASSQSLGQGTHEQYF. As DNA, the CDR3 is TGTGCCAGCAGCCAATCGTTGGGACAGGGGACCCACGAGCAGTACTTC.

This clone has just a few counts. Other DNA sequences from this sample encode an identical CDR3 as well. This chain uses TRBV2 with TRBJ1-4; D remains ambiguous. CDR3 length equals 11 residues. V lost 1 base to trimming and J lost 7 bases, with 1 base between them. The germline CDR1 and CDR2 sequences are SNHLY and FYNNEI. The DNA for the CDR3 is TGTGCCAGCAGTGAAGGTGAAAAACTGTTTTTT. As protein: CASSEGEKLFF.

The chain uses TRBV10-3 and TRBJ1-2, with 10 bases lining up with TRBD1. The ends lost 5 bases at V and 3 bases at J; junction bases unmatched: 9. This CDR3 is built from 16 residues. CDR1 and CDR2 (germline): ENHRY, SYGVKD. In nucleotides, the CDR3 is TGTGCCATCAGTACAACCGGGACAGGGGATCACTATGGCTACACCTTC. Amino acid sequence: CAISTTGTGDHYGYTF.

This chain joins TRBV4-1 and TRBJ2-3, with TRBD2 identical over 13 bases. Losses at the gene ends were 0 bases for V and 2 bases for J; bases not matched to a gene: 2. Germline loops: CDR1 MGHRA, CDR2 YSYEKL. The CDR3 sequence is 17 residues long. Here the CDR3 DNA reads TGCGCCAGCAGCCAAGAGGGACTAGCGGGGTCCACAGATACGCAGTATTTT. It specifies CASSQEGLAGSTDTQYF.

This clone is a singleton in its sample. The CDR3 DNA sequence: TGTGCCAGCAGTGGCGGACAGGGTCTCATATCTGGGGCCAACGTCCTGACTTTC. Its protein is CASSGGQGLISGANVLTF. The chain uses TRBV2 and TRBJ2-6, with 8 nucleotides matching TRBD1. Germline assignment: CDR1 SNHLY and CDR2 FYNNEI. V shed 4 bases, J shed 1 base, and the junction held 9 bases outside the gene matches. This CDR3 has 18 amino acids.

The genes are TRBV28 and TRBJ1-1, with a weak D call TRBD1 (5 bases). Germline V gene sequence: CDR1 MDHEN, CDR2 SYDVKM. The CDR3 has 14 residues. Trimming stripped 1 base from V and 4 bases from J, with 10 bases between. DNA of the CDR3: TGTGCCAGCAGTTTATTTGGGGCCCCCACTGAAGCTTTCTTT. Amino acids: CASSLFGAPTEAFF.

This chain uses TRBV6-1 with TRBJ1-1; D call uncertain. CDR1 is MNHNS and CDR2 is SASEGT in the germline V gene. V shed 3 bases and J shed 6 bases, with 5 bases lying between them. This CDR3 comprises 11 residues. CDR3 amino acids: CASSDPPEAFF. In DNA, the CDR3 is TGTGCCAGCAGTGATCCCCCTGAAGCTTTCTTT.

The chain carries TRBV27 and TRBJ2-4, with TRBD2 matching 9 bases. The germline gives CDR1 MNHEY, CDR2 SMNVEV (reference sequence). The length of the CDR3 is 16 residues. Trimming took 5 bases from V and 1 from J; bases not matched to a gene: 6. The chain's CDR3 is CASSPSAGGAKNIQYF. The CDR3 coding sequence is TGTGCCAGCAGTCCTTCAGCGGGAGGTGCCAAAAACATTCAGTACTTC.

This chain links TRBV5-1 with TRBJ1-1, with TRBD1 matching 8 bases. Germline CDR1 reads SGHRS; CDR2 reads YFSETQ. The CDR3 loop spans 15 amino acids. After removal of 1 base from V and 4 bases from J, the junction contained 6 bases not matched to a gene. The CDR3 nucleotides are TGCGCCAGCAGCTTGACAGGGGGGGTTGGCACTGAAGCTTTCTTT. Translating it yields CASSLTGGVGTEAFF. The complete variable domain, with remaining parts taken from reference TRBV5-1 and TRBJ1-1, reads KAGVTQTPRYLIKTRGQQVTLSCSPISGHRSVSWYQQTPGQGLQFLFEYFSETQRNKGNFPGRFSGRQFSNSRSEMNVSTLELGDSALYLCASSLTGGVGTEAFFGQGTRLTVV.

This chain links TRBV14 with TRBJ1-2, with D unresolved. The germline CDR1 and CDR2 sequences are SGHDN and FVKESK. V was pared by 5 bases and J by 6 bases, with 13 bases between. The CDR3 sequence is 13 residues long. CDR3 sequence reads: CASSFDRTDGYTF. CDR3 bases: TGTGCCAGCAGCTTCGACCGCACAGATGGCTACACCTTC.

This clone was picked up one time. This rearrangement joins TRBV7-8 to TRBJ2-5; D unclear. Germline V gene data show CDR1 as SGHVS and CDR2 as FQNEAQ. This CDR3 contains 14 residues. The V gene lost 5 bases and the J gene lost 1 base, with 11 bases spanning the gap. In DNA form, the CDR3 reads TGTGCCAGCAGCGCGTTTGAGCTCCAAGAGACCCAGTACTTC. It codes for CASSAFELQETQYF.

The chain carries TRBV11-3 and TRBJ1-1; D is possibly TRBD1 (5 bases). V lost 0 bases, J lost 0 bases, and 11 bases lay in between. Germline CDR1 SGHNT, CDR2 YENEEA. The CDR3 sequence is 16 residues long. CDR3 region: CASSLEGDGMNTEAFF. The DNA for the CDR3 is TGTGCCAGCAGCTTAGAGGGGGACGGGATGAACACTGAAGCTTTCTTT.

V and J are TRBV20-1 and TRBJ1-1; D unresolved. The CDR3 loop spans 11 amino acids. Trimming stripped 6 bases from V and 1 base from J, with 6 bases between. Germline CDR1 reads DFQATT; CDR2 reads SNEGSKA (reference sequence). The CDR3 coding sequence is TGCAGTGCGTATGGGAACACTGAAGCTTTCTTT. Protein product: CSAYGNTEAFF.

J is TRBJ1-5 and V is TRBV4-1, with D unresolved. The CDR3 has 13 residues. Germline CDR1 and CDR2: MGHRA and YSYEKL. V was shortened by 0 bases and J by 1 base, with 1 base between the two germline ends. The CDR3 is CASSQESNQPQHF. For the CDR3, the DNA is TGCGCCAGCAGCCAAGAAAGCAATCAGCCCCAGCATTTT.

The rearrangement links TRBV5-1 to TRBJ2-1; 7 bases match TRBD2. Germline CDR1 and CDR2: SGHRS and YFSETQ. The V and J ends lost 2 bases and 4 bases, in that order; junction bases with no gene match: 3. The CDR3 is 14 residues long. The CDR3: CASSFAGEYNEQFF. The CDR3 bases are TGCGCCAGCAGCTTTGCGGGGGAGTACAATGAGCAGTTCTTC.

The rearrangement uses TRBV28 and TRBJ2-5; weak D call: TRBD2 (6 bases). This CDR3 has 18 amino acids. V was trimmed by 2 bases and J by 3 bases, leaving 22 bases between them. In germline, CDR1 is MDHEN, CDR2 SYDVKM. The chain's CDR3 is CASSLRRRSQRVEETQYF. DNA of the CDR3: TGTGCCAGCAGTTTAAGGCGCCGAAGCCAGCGGGTGGAAGAGACCCAGTACTTC. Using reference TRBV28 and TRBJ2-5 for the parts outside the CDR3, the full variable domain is DVKVTQSSRYLVKRTGEKVFLECVQDMDHENMFWYRQDPGLGLRLIYFSYDVKMKEKGDIPEGYSVSREKKERFSLILESASTNQTSMYLCASSLRRRSQRVEETQYFGPGTRLLVL.

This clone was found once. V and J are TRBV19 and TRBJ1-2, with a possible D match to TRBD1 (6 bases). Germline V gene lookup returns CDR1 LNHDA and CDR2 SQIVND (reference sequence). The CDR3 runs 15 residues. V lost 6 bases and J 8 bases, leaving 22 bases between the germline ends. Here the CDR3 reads CASRDQPTGLGGYTF. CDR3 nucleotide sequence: TGTGCCAGTAGAGATCAGCCGACAGGCCTCGGAGGCTACACCTTC. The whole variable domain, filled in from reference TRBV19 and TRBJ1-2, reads DGGITQSPKYLFRKEGQNVTLSCEQNLNHDAMYWYRQDPGQGLRLIYYSQIVNDFQKGDIAEGYSVSREKKESFPLTVTSAQKNPTAFYLCASRDQPTGLGGYTFGSGTRLTVV.

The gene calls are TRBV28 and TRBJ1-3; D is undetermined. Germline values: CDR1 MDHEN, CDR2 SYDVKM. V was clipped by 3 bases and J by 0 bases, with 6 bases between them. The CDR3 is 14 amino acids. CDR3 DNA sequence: TGTGCCAGCAGTTTCAGTCGCTCTGGAAACACCATATATTTT. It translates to CASSFSRSGNTIYF.

The CDR3 nucleotides are TGCGCCAGCAGCACCGGGACACCTCTTGAAAAACTGTTTTTT. Translated, it gives CASSTGTPLEKLFF. V gene TRBV5-1 combines with J gene TRBJ1-4, with D possibly TRBD1 on 6 matching bases. The length of the CDR3 is 14 residues. The ends were cut back, 4 bases at V and 7 bases at J, with 14 bases in the middle. Germline V gene sequence: CDR1 SGHRS, CDR2 YFSETQ.

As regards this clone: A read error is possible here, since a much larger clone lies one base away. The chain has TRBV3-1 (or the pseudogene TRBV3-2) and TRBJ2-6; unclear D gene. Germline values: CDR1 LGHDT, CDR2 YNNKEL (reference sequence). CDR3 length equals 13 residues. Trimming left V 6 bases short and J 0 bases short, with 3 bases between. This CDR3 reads CASRDSGANVLTF. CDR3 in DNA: TGTGCCAGCAGAGACTCTGGGGCCAACGTCCTGACTTTC.

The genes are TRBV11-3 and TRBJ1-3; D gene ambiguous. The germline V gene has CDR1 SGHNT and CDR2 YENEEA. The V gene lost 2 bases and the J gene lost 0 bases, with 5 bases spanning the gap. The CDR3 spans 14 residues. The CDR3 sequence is CASSLSGSGNTIYF. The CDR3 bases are TGTGCCAGCAGCTTATCAGGCTCTGGAAACACCATATATTTT.

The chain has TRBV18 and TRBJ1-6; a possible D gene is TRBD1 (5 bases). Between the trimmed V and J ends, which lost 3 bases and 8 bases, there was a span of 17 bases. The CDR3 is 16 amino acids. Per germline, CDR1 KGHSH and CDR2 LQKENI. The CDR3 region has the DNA TGTGCCAGCTCACCCATCACCGGGCAGGGACATTCACCCCTCCACTTT. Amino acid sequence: CASSPITGQGHSPLHF.

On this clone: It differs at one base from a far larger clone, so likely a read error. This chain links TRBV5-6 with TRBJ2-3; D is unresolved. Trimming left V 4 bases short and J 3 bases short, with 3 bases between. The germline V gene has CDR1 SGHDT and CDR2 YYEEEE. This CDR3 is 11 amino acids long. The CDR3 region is CASSVTDTQYF. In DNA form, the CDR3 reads TGTGCCAGCAGCGTGACAGATACGCAGTATTTT.

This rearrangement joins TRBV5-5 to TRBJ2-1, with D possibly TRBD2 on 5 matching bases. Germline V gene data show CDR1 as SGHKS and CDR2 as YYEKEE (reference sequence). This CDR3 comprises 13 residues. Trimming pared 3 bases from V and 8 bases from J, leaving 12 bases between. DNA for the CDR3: TGTGCCAGCAGCTCCCTGGGAGAGCATGAGCAGTTCTTC. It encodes CASSSLGEHEQFF.

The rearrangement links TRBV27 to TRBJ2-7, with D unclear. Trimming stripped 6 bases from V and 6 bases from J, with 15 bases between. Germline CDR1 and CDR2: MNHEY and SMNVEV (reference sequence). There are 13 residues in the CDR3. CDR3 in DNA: TGTGCCAGCAGCCTAGGCTTTGGTCGCGAGCAGTACTTC. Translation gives CASSLGFGREQYF.

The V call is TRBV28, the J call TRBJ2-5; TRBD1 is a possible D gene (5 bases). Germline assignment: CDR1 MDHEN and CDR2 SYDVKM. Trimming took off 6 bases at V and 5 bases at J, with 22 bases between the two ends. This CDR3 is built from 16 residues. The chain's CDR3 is CASSSPYGSGRETQYF. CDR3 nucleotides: TGTGCCAGCAGCTCCCCTTATGGATCAGGGCGGGAGACCCAGTACTTC.

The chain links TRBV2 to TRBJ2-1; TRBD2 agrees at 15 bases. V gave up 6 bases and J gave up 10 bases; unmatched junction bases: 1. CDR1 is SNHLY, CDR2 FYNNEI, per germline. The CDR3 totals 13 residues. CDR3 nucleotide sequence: TGTGCCAGCAGCGGACTAGCGGGAGGGGAGCAGTTCTTC. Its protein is CASSGLAGGEQFF.

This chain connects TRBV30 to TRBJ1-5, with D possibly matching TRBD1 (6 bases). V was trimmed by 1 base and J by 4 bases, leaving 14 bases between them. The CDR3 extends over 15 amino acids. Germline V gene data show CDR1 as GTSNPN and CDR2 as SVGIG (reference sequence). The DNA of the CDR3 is TGTGCCTGGAGTGGCGGCAGGGGTTTGAATCAGCCCCAGCATTTT. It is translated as CAWSGGRGLNQPQHF.